These T cell receptor beta chains were read from a single sample in a study of neurological immune-mediated disorders. Using its own MiXCR run on the 5' RACE reads, TCRdb lists one record per CDR3 protein. The sample lists 60,000 to 70,000 distinct CDR3 sequences; roughly 5.6% were seen once. Sequenced sample: PBMCs. Every receptor here comes from a human donor with multiple sclerosis. The donor label of this sample is uncertain. Each CDR3 is given with its conserved first and last residue. D genes are given only for firm matches. A row's size may be missing; if present it is once, few, many or a size class.

.	TRBV7-8	TRBJ1-2	many	TGTGCCAGCAGCCCCCAGGGTCCCTATGGCTACACCTTC	CASSPQGPYGYTF
TRBD2	TRBV5-1	TRBJ2-7	few	TGCGCCAGCAGCCCGACTAGCGGTTCCTACGAGCAGTACTTC	CASSPTSGSYEQYF
.	TRBV5-6	TRBJ2-6	many	TGTGCCAGCAGCCCAGGCCCTAGCTCTGGGGCCAACGTCCTGACTTTC	CASSPGPSSGANVLTF
.	TRBV20-1	TRBJ2-1	many	TGCAGTGCCCCTAGAGGCACTTTGAGCGAAGCGAATGAGCAGTTCTTC	CSAPRGTLSEANEQFF
.	TRBV7-2	TRBJ2-7	many	TGTGCCAGCAGCCTCCTCGCTAGCGCCTCCTACGAGCAGTACTTC	CASSLLASASYEQYF
.	TRBV6-5	TRBJ1-2	many	TGTGCCAGCAGACTAACAGGGTTGGGCGGCTACACCTTC	CASRLTGLGGYTF
.	TRBV10-3	TRBJ2-1	many	TGTGCCATCAGTGCGTATCGTGACGGGCAGTTCTTC	CAISAYRDGQFF
.	TRBV7-2	TRBJ1-1	many	TGTGCCAGCAGCTTAGTAAGGGAATCTCGGGCTTTCTTT	CASSLVRESRAFF
.	TRBV6-1	TRBJ1-2	few	TGTGCCAGCAGTCCCAAATGGGGAGGCTATGGCTACACCTTC	CASSPKWGGYGYTF
.	TRBV3-1	TRBJ2-1	many	TGTGCCAGCAGCCAAAGCAGTATCTCCTACAATGAGCAGTTCTTC	CASSQSSISYNEQFF
.	TRBV7-2	TRBJ2-2	many	TGTGCCAGCACGGAAGACAGGGAGGTCACCGGGGAGCTGTTTTTT	CASTEDREVTGELFF
.	TRBV29-1	TRBJ2-3	many	TGCAGCGTTGAAGATAGGCGAATCACAGATACGCAGTATTTT	CSVEDRRITDTQYF
.	TRBV28	TRBJ1-1	many	TGTGCCAGCAGTTTGGTGAAGTCTGGATTTGCTTTCTTT	CASSLVKSGFAFF
.	TRBV11-2	TRBJ2-7	many	TGTGCCAGCACCTTTAGAGTGGACAACAACTACGAGCAGTACTTC	CASTFRVDNNYEQYF
.	TRBV11-2	TRBJ2-3	many	TGTGCCAGCAGCTTATTCAGGGGCACAGATACGCAGTATTTT	CASSLFRGTDTQYF
.	TRBV18	TRBJ1-3	.	TGTGCCAGCTCGCGGACAGACCTTAACTCTGGAAACACCATATATTTT	CASSRTDLNSGNTIYF
.	TRBV7-6	TRBJ2-3	.	TGTGCCAGCAGCGCCGTCGGGTCGGGACCGGGGCTCGCAGATACGCAGTATTTT	CASSAVGSGPGLADTQYF
.	TRBV7-9	TRBJ2-1	many	TGTGCCAGCAGCCCAGTGGGGGGCTCCTACAATGAGCAGTTCTTC	CASSPVGGSYNEQFF
.	TRBV7-9	TRBJ2-1	many	TGTGCCAGCAGCGAATTGATGGGGGGCAATGAGCAGTTCTTC	CASSELMGGNEQFF
.	TRBV7-8	TRBJ2-3	many	TGTGCCAGCAGCCACCAGGGACTTGCTCGTCCTAGCACAGATACGCAGTATTTT	CASSHQGLARPSTDTQYF
TRBD2	TRBV5-1	TRBJ2-3	many	TGCGCCAGCAGCATTAGCGGGCCGGGCACAGATACGCAGTATTTT	CASSISGPGTDTQYF